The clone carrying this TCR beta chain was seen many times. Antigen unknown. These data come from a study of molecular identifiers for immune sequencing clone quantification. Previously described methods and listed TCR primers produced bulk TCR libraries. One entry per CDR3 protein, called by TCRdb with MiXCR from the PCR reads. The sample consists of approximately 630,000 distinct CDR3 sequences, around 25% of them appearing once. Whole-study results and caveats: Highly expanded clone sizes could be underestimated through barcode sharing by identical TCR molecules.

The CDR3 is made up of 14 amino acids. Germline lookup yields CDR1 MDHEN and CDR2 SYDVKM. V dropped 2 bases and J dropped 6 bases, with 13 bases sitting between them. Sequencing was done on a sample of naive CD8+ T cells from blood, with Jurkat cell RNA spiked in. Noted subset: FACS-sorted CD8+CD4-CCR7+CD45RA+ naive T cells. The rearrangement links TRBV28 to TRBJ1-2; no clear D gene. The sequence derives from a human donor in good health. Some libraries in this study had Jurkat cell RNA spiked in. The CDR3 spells CASSLNIALNGYTF. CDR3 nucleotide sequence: TGTGCCAGCAGTTTAAACATCGCCTTAAATGGCTACACCTTC.